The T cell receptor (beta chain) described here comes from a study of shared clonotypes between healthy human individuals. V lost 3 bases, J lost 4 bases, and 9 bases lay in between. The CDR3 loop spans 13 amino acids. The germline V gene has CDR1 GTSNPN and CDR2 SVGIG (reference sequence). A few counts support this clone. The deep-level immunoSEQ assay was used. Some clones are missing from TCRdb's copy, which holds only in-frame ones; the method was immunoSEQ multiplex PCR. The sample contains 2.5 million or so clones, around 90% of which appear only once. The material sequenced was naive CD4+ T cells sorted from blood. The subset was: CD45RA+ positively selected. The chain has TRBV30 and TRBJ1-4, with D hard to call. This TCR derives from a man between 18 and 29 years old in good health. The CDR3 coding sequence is TGTGCCTGGAGGTGGAGTCGTAATGAAAAACTGTTTTTT. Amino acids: CAWRWSRNEKLFF.